This T cell receptor beta chain is from a study of blood T cell repertoires in COVID-19. Across the study: Researchers got acute and convalescent COVID-19 samples from the United States, Italy and Spain. PBMCs, B-cell-depleted T cells, or T cells provided the cDNA or gDNA that made up the material.

V lost 8 bases to trimming and J lost 8 bases, with 13 bases between them. There are 12 residues in the CDR3. Germline V gives CDR1 ENHRY, CDR2 SYGVKD. Authors' processing steps: Amplification from reference gene primers served as the basis for estimated nucleated cell counts. The method was immunoSEQ multiplex PCR; TCRdb's version includes in-frame clones alone and lacks a portion of them. Clone size and V and J calls were adopted from that table, with D and trimming inferred from the DNA. The profile shows approximately 280,000 clones, roughly 89% of them singletons. This TCR was sampled from a man between 45 and 60 years old with acute or convalescent COVID-19. The rearrangement links TRBV10-3 to TRBJ2-1; the D gene is possibly TRBD2 (7 bases). What was sequenced was peripheral blood. DNA of the CDR3: TGTGCCATCGCCGGGGGGCCGGATGAGCAGTTCTTC. The encoded protein is CAIAGGPDEQFF.